This paragraph reports one T cell receptor (beta chain). No antigen is known for it. The data stem from a study of CD4+ T cells in melanoma. Overall study results and limits: In melanoma, neoantigen-specific CD4+ T cells reportedly differed in differentiation state. A reported correlation linked neoantigen-specific CD4+ T cells to CD8+, macrophage and B cell function.

Assay: immunoSEQ multiplex PCR; the TCRdb copy retains only in-frame clones and omits some. This table has some 120,000 clones, approximately 90% appearing once. The CDR3 loop spans 14 amino acids. Germline CDR1 reads MNHEY; CDR2 reads SMNVEV (reference sequence). The sequence was collected from a human donor with melanoma. Sequencing was performed on peripheral blood. V is TRBV27 and J is TRBJ2-5, with unresolved D. The closer fit of TRBJ2-7 to the DNA end suggests the J call may be wrong. Here the CDR3 DNA reads TGTGCCAGCAGTTTGGACCTTATGGCCTACGAGCAGTACTTC. Residues: CASSLDLMAYEQYF.